The clone carrying this TCR beta chain has a handful of counts. The antigen remains undetermined. PCR was performed a second time for 7 to 11 cycles using a sample-barcoded 5' primer and a J-beta primer mix. TCRdb used MiXCR to reprocess the 5' RACE reads, holding one entry per CDR3 protein. The sample lists 800,000 to 950,000 distinct CDR3 sequences; approximately 32% were seen once. The study isolated at least 7 million PBMCs from each sample. Per germline, CDR1 SGHTA and CDR2 FQGTGA. V was clipped by 5 bases and J by 2 bases; unmatched bases: 9. The CDR3 sequence is 15 residues long. This sample stems from a study of blood T cells in healthy people across ages. General observations from the study: There were more naive CD4+ cells and higher diversity in long-lived donors than in aged donors.

These sequences were also reported in another study, on T cells of mothers and their children.

The V call is TRBV7-3, the J call TRBJ2-7; 7 bases fit TRBD1. The TCR sequence derives from a middle-aged woman in good health. Material for sequencing was blood. CDR3 coding DNA: TGTGCCAGCAGCCCCGGTGGGACAGCGACCTACGAGCAGTACTTC. Translation gives CASSPGGTATYEQYF.